Detailed here is one T cell receptor (beta chain). These data belong to a study of T-cell reconstitution after alpha-beta-depleted transplantation in children. Preparation of the TCRbeta library was carried out with unique molecular identifiers. TCRdb fed the PCR reads into MiXCR, producing one record per CDR3 protein. The sample contains 500,000 to 650,000 distinct CDR3 sequences, about an eighth of which appear only once. Sequencing was performed on PBMCs, mostly from graft donor cells, taken 180 days after TCRalphabeta/CD19-depleted stem cell transplant. This receptor was taken from a female patient aged 2-15 years who had a stem cell transplant for aplastic anemia, so the T cells may come from the graft donor.

The CDR3 is CASSPTRGSNQPQHF. DNA for the CDR3: TGTGCCAGCAGCCCAACCCGAGGGAGCAATCAGCCCCAGCATTTT. The chain employs TRBV12-3 or TRBV12-4 and TRBJ1-5, with D unclear. The CDR3 has 15 residues. Trimming removed 6 bases at V and 1 base at J, with 13 bases between.